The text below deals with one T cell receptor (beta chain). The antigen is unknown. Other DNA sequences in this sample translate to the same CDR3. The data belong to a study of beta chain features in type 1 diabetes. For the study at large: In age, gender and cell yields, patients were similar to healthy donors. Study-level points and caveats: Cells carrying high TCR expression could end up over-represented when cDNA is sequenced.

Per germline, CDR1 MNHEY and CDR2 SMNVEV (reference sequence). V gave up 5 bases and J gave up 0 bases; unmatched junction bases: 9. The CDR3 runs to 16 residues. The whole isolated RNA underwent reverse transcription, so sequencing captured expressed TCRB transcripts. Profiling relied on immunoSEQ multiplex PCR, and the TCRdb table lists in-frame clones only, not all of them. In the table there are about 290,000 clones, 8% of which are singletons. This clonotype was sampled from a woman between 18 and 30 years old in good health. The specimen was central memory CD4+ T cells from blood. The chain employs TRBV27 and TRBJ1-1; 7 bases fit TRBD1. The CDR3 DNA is TGTGCCAGCAGTCCCCGGACAGGCGGGATGAACACTGAAGCTTTCTTT. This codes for CASSPRTGGMNTEAFF.